The 12 T cell receptor beta chains given below trace back to one sample, sequenced in a study of CD8 T cells in Susac syndrome. An input of about 0.5 to 1 ug of RNA was subjected to reverse transcription using random hexamers. TCRdb passed the immunoSEQ multiplex PCR reads through MiXCR, listing each CDR3 protein once. The sample shows approximately 170,000 distinct CDR3 sequences, 85% to 95% of them seen only once. The sequencing input was CD4+ T cells from PBMCs. All receptors come from a human donor in good health.

CDR3 coding DNA: TGCAGCGTTGAAGATCGGGGTACAGTAGAATCCGAGCAGTACTTC. This codes for CSVEDRGTVESEQYF. The V gene is TRBV29-1, the J gene TRBJ2-7; D perhaps matches TRBD2 (5 bases). Germline values: CDR1 SQVTM, CDR2 ANQGSEA. The CDR3 runs 15 residues. V was cut by 0 bases and J by 6 bases, with 18 bases left in between.

As to this clonotype: One junction end disagrees with the germline gene, perhaps due to a read error. The chain has TRBV9 and TRBJ2-1; 7 bases line up with TRBD1. Germline V lookup: CDR1 SGDLS, CDR2 YYNGEE. This CDR3 comprises 15 residues. This chain's CDR3 is CASTVGVTGYNEQFF. CDR3 sequence (DNA): TGTGCCAGCACCGTAGGGGTGACAGGGTACAATGAGCAGTTCTTC.

V gene TRBV2 combines with J gene TRBJ1-2; 9 positions agree with TRBD1. The CDR3 runs 14 residues. Trimming at V came to 6 bases and at J to 4 bases, leaving 6 bases not matched to a gene. The germline V gene encodes CDR1 SNHLY and CDR2 FYNNEI. CDR3 sequence reads: CASRGQGAGYGYTF. CDR3 nucleotides: TGTGCCAGCAGGGGACAGGGAGCGGGCTATGGCTACACCTTC.

This clonotype was found once. The chain joins TRBV20-1 to TRBJ1-2; D unclear. The CDR3 covers 12 residues. Trimming left V 3 bases short and J 7 bases short, with 12 bases between. Germline-derived CDR1 and CDR2 are DFQATT and SNEGSKA (reference sequence). DNA for the CDR3: TGCAGTGCTAGGAAGGCCTTAAGTGGCTACACCTTC. Protein: CSARKALSGYTF.

V and J are TRBV29-1 and TRBJ2-7; 14 bases fit TRBD2. Germline trimming cut 5 bases from V and 5 bases from J; bases unmatched to any gene: 2. There are 13 residues in the CDR3. Germline V gene data show CDR1 as SQVTM and CDR2 as ANQGSEA. The CDR3 DNA sequence: TGCAGCGTTTGGGGACTAGCGGGGGACGAGCAGTACTTC. It yields the protein CSVWGLAGDEQYF.

The chain combines TRBV29-1 with TRBJ1-4; D possibly corresponds to TRBD1 (6 bases). Germline lookup yields CDR1 SQVTM and CDR2 ANQGSEA. The germline V and J ends were trimmed by 4 bases and 8 bases, with 14 bases remaining between them. The CDR3 consists of 13 residues. The CDR3 DNA is TGCAGCGTTGTGGGTTTGGGGGGCGAAAAACTGTTTTTT. This translates into CSVVGLGGEKLFF. The full variable domain, in which reference TRBV29-1 and TRBJ1-4 provide the parts outside the CDR3, is SAVISQKPSRDICQRGTSLTIQCQVDSQVTMMFWYRQQPGQSLTLIATANQGSEATYESGFVIDKFPISRPNLTFSTLTVSNMSPEDSSIYLCSVVGLGGEKLFFGSGTQLSVL.

The chain couples TRBV4-1 to TRBJ2-1, with 7 bases identical to TRBD2. The germline CDR1 and CDR2 sequences are MGHRA and YSYEKL. Trimming took 5 bases from V and 6 from J; bases not matched to a gene: 13. This CDR3 has 16 amino acids. The CDR3 loop reads CASSKEGRGTTNEQFF. Written as DNA, the CDR3 is TGCGCCAGCAGCAAGGAGGGAAGAGGGACTACCAATGAGCAGTTCTTC.

The J gene is TRBJ2-6, the V gene TRBV19; D remains ambiguous. The V gene lost 1 base and the J gene lost 7 bases, with 8 bases spanning the gap. The CDR3 totals 14 residues. Germline lookup yields CDR1 LNHDA and CDR2 SQIVND (reference sequence). For the CDR3, the DNA is TGTGCCAGTAGTATAGCTGAGAGTGCCAACGTCCTGACTTTC. It encodes CASSIAESANVLTF.

J is TRBJ2-7 and V is TRBV3-1; 7 bases line up with TRBD2. CDR3 length: 15 amino acids. With 4 bases clipped from V and 0 bases from J, the junction kept 6 bases outside the gene matches. Germline V gene sequence: CDR1 LGHDT, CDR2 YNNKEL (reference sequence). CDR3 sequence reads: CASSPLGGSSYEQYF. CDR3 DNA sequence: TGTGCCAGCAGCCCCCTCGGCGGGAGCTCCTACGAGCAGTACTTC.

The J gene is TRBJ2-6, the V gene TRBV7-8; TRBD2 agrees at 7 bases. V shed 7 bases and J 0 bases; nucleotides not matched to a gene: 6. In germline, CDR1 is SGHVS, CDR2 FQNEAQ. The CDR3 extends over 16 amino acids. The CDR3 here is CASTYGGSSGANVLTF. Written as DNA, the CDR3 is TGTGCCAGCACCTACGGGGGGAGCTCTGGGGCCAACGTCCTGACTTTC.

The chain carries TRBV30 and TRBJ2-3; 10 nucleotides agree with TRBD2. The CDR3 totals 12 residues. Germline CDR1 is GTSNPN and CDR2 is SVGIG (reference sequence). The V gene end was trimmed by 5 bases and the J gene end by 4 bases; junction bases not matched to a gene: 0. CDR3 coding DNA: TGTGCCTGGGGACTAGCGGCAGATACGCAGTATTTT. Encoded protein: CAWGLAADTQYF.

This chain links TRBV7-2 with TRBJ1-3; a weak D match, TRBD1 (5 bases). Germline V gives CDR1 SGHTA, CDR2 FQGNSA. Trimming took 2 bases from V and 4 from J, leaving 12 bases between them. The CDR3 totals 15 residues. CDR3 nucleotide sequence: TGTGCCAGCAGCTTATCGGCAGGGCGGGGAAACACCATATATTTT. This sequence encodes CASSLSAGRGNTIYF.